These T cell receptor beta chains were read from a single sample in a study of neurological immune-mediated disorders. TCRdb re-derived calls from the 5' RACE reads in MiXCR, one entry per CDR3 protein. The sample has 55,000 to 75,000 distinct CDR3 sequences, about 5.2% seen once. Sequences were obtained from PBMCs. The receptor source for this set is a human donor with multiple sclerosis. The donor label of this sample is uncertain. The CDR3 runs from the conserved cysteine through the conserved F or W. A D gene is named only where the DNA matches it firmly. Expanded clones get a size class; other rows say once, few or many, or leave the size out.

d_call: TRBD1
cdr3_length: 14
j_call: TRBJ2-7
clone_size: many
v_call: TRBV5-1
cdr3_nt: TGCGCCAGCAGCACGGGACAGGGCCTCTACGAGCAGTACTTC
cdr3_aa: CASSTGQGLYEQYF

d_call: TRBD1
cdr3_length: 15
j_call: TRBJ1-1
clone_size: many
v_call: TRBV7-9
cdr3_nt: TGTGCCAGCAGCTCCCGAAGACAGGGTGGGACTGAAGCTTTCTTT
cdr3_aa: CASSSRRQGGTEAFF

d_call: TRBD1
cdr3_length: 17
j_call: TRBJ2-1
clone_size: many
v_call: TRBV5-8
cdr3_nt: TGTGCCAGCAGCTTGGGGTTGGACAGGGGATTCTACAATGAGCAGTTCTTC
cdr3_aa: CASSLGLDRGFYNEQFF

d_call: -
cdr3_length: 15
j_call: TRBJ2-7
clone_size: many
v_call: TRBV12-5
cdr3_nt: TGTGCTAGTGGTTTGGTACTAGGCGGGATTTACGAGCAGTACTTC
cdr3_aa: CASGLVLGGIYEQYF

d_call: TRBD1
cdr3_length: 14
j_call: TRBJ1-5
clone_size: many
v_call: TRBV29-1
cdr3_nt: TGCAGCGTCCGGACAGGACCTAGCAATCAGCCCCAGCATTTT
cdr3_aa: CSVRTGPSNQPQHF

d_call: -
cdr3_length: 14
j_call: TRBJ2-7
clone_size: few
v_call: TRBV2
cdr3_nt: TGTGCCAGCAGTCTCCGCAGGGGTGGGTACGAGCAGTACTTC
cdr3_aa: CASSLRRGGYEQYF

d_call: -
cdr3_length: 14
j_call: TRBJ1-4
clone_size: many
v_call: TRBV20-1
cdr3_nt: TGCAGTGCTAGAGATGGGAGATTGCGGGAAAAACTGTTTTTT
cdr3_aa: CSARDGRLREKLFF

d_call: -
cdr3_length: 12
j_call: TRBJ1-5
clone_size: many
v_call: TRBV20-1
cdr3_nt: TGCAGTGCTATGACAGGAAATCAGCCCCAGCATTTT
cdr3_aa: CSAMTGNQPQHF

d_call: -
cdr3_length: 14
j_call: TRBJ1-1
clone_size: many
v_call: TRBV20-1
cdr3_nt: TGCAGTGCTAGAGATCCCGGCAGGGTCACTGAAGCTTTCTTT
cdr3_aa: CSARDPGRVTEAFF

d_call: -
cdr3_length: 15
j_call: TRBJ2-2
clone_size: many
v_call: TRBV12-3/TRBV12-4
cdr3_nt: TGTGCCAGCAGTTTCGAAGAATCGAACACCGGGGAGCTGTTTTTT
cdr3_aa: CASSFEESNTGELFF

d_call: -
cdr3_length: 16
j_call: TRBJ2-7
clone_size: many
v_call: TRBV5-1
cdr3_nt: TGCGCCAGCAGTTGGGACCGTATACTCTCCTCCTACGAGCAGTACTTC
cdr3_aa: CASSWDRILSSYEQYF

d_call: -
cdr3_length: 15
j_call: TRBJ1-1
clone_size: many
v_call: TRBV9
cdr3_nt: TGTGCCAGCAGCGTAGGAACAGGAGACAGCACTGAAGCTTTCTTT
cdr3_aa: CASSVGTGDSTEAFF

d_call: -
cdr3_length: 15
j_call: TRBJ1-1
clone_size: many
v_call: TRBV12-3/TRBV12-4
cdr3_nt: TGTGCCAGCAGGGACCAGGCGGCAGTTCGGACTGAAGCTTTCTTT
cdr3_aa: CASRDQAAVRTEAFF

d_call: -
cdr3_length: 15
j_call: TRBJ2-7
clone_size: many
v_call: TRBV13
cdr3_nt: TGTGCCAGCAGCCCCGGTGGGCAGCACTCCTACGAGCAGTACTTC
cdr3_aa: CASSPGGQHSYEQYF

d_call: TRBD2
cdr3_length: 14
j_call: TRBJ2-7
clone_size: many
v_call: TRBV5-1
cdr3_nt: TGCGCCAGCAGCTCGGGCGGGAGTTCCTACGAGCAGTACTTC
cdr3_aa: CASSSGGSSYEQYF

d_call: -
cdr3_length: 16
j_call: TRBJ2-1
clone_size: many
v_call: TRBV5-1
cdr3_nt: TGCGCCAGCAGCTTGGCCCCCAGGTCCGGATACAATGAGCAGTTCTTC
cdr3_aa: CASSLAPRSGYNEQFF

d_call: TRBD1
cdr3_length: 15
j_call: TRBJ1-1
clone_size: many
v_call: TRBV13
cdr3_nt: TGTGCCAGCAGCCAGCCGACAGGGAGATCCACTGAAGCTTTCTTT
cdr3_aa: CASSQPTGRSTEAFF

d_call: TRBD2
cdr3_length: 16
j_call: TRBJ2-1
clone_size: many
v_call: TRBV20-1
cdr3_nt: TGCAGTGCCTGTAGCGGGGGGGCCAGCTCCTACAATGAGCAGTTCTTC
cdr3_aa: CSACSGGASSYNEQFF

d_call: -
cdr3_length: 13
j_call: TRBJ1-2
clone_size: many
v_call: TRBV20-1
cdr3_nt: TGCAGTGCTAGTTCGGACAGCCGCTATGGCTACACCTTC
cdr3_aa: CSASSDSRYGYTF

d_call: -
cdr3_length: 13
j_call: TRBJ2-2
clone_size: many
v_call: TRBV5-6
cdr3_nt: TGTGCCAGCAGCTTGAAAAACACCGGGGAGCTGTTTTTT
cdr3_aa: CASSLKNTGELFF

d_call: -
cdr3_length: 13
j_call: TRBJ2-3
clone_size: many
v_call: TRBV10-3
cdr3_nt: TGTGCCATCAGTGCCTCCGGGTCTGATACGCAGTATTTT
cdr3_aa: CAISASGSDTQYF

d_call: -
cdr3_length: 13
j_call: TRBJ2-2
clone_size: many
v_call: TRBV7-6
cdr3_nt: TGTGCCAGCAGAGTGACGAACCCAGGGGAGCTGTTTTTT
cdr3_aa: CASRVTNPGELFF

d_call: -
cdr3_length: 14
j_call: TRBJ1-6
clone_size: many
v_call: TRBV5-1
cdr3_nt: TGCGCCAGCAGCTTGTCGCTGGGCGGTTCACCCCTCCACTTT
cdr3_aa: CASSLSLGGSPLHF

d_call: TRBD1
cdr3_length: 14
j_call: TRBJ2-1
clone_size: many
v_call: TRBV2
cdr3_nt: TGTGCCAGCAGGGACAGGGGATGGGGTAATGAGCAGTTCTTC
cdr3_aa: CASRDRGWGNEQFF

d_call: TRBD1
cdr3_length: 14
j_call: TRBJ2-5
clone_size: many
v_call: TRBV6-6
cdr3_nt: TGTGCCAGCAGTTCGCTGGGACAGCAAGAGACCCAGTACTTC
cdr3_aa: CASSSLGQQETQYF

d_call: -
cdr3_length: 13
j_call: TRBJ2-5
clone_size: many
v_call: TRBV4-1
cdr3_nt: TGCGCCAGCAGCCTAATGGACAGAGAGACCCAGTACTTC
cdr3_aa: CASSLMDRETQYF

d_call: TRBD1
cdr3_length: 16
j_call: TRBJ1-2
clone_size: medium-sized
v_call: TRBV20-1
cdr3_nt: TGCAGTGCACTACCCGGGACAGGGAGGTCGGGCTATGGCTACACCTTC
cdr3_aa: CSALPGTGRSGYGYTF

d_call: -
cdr3_length: 14
j_call: TRBJ2-3
clone_size: few
v_call: TRBV27
cdr3_nt: TGTGCCAGCAAAACAGCCCAGCGGTGGGATACGCAGTATTTT
cdr3_aa: CASKTAQRWDTQYF

d_call: -
cdr3_length: 14
j_call: TRBJ2-7
clone_size: many
v_call: TRBV11-2
cdr3_nt: TGTGCCAGCAGTTATTCCGGTCCGTCTGGCGAGCAGTACTTC
cdr3_aa: CASSYSGPSGEQYF

d_call: -
cdr3_length: 12
j_call: TRBJ1-2
clone_size: -
v_call: TRBV10-3
cdr3_nt: TGTGCCATCAGCAGGGAATGGAATGACTACACCTTC
cdr3_aa: CAISREWNDYTF

d_call: -
cdr3_length: 13
j_call: TRBJ2-2
clone_size: many
v_call: TRBV9
cdr3_nt: TGTGCCAGCACACAATCAGGGACCGGGGAGCTGTTTTTT
cdr3_aa: CASTQSGTGELFF

d_call: -
cdr3_length: 13
j_call: TRBJ2-3
clone_size: many
v_call: TRBV10-3
cdr3_nt: TGTGCCATCAGTCGGGACATGAGAGATACGCAGTATTTT
cdr3_aa: CAISRDMRDTQYF

d_call: -
cdr3_length: 14
j_call: TRBJ2-1
clone_size: many
v_call: TRBV10-3
cdr3_nt: TGTGCCATCAGTGAGAGCAGCTCCTACAATGAGCAGTTCTTC
cdr3_aa: CAISESSSYNEQFF

d_call: TRBD1
cdr3_length: 16
j_call: TRBJ2-1
clone_size: many
v_call: TRBV5-1
cdr3_nt: TGCGCCAGCAGCTTGGCGACAGGGGGCGCGATAAATGAGCAGTTCTTC
cdr3_aa: CASSLATGGAINEQFF

d_call: -
cdr3_length: 15
j_call: TRBJ1-1
clone_size: many
v_call: TRBV20-1
cdr3_nt: TGCAGTGCTAGGGCCTGGGTGTTATCCGGGGCGCGGGCTTTCTTT
cdr3_aa: CSARAWVLSGARAFF

d_call: TRBD2
cdr3_length: 17
j_call: TRBJ2-3
clone_size: medium-sized
v_call: TRBV5-1
cdr3_nt: TGCGCCAGCAGCTTGGCTGGACTAGCGGGGAGCACAGATACGCAGTATTTT
cdr3_aa: CASSLAGLAGSTDTQYF

d_call: -
cdr3_length: 13
j_call: TRBJ2-7
clone_size: medium-sized
v_call: TRBV25-1
cdr3_nt: TGTGCCAGCAGTGAATCAGGGGCAGGCGAGCAGTACTTC
cdr3_aa: CASSESGAGEQYF

d_call: -
cdr3_length: 12
j_call: TRBJ1-1
clone_size: many
v_call: TRBV12-3/TRBV12-4
cdr3_nt: TGTGCCAGCAGCTCCGGAGAAACTGAAGCTTTCTTT
cdr3_aa: CASSSGETEAFF

d_call: -
cdr3_length: 15
j_call: TRBJ1-1
clone_size: many
v_call: TRBV20-1
cdr3_nt: TGCAGTGCTAGAGAGGGCGGGCGATTGAACACTGAAGCTTTCTTT
cdr3_aa: CSAREGGRLNTEAFF

d_call: -
cdr3_length: 13
j_call: TRBJ2-3
clone_size: many
v_call: TRBV20-1
cdr3_nt: TGCAGTGCTCTTATTCAAAATTCAGATACGCAGTATTTT
cdr3_aa: CSALIQNSDTQYF

d_call: -
cdr3_length: 16
j_call: TRBJ1-6
clone_size: many
v_call: TRBV28
cdr3_nt: TGTGCCAGCAGTGTAACTCCCGGGCCGTCGAATTCACCCCTCCACTTT
cdr3_aa: CASSVTPGPSNSPLHF

d_call: -
cdr3_length: 16
j_call: TRBJ1-3
clone_size: many
v_call: TRBV14
cdr3_nt: TGTGCCAGCAGCCGGAACAGGGCCAGCTCTGGAAACACCATATATTTT
cdr3_aa: CASSRNRASSGNTIYF

d_call: -
cdr3_length: 15
j_call: TRBJ2-2
clone_size: many
v_call: TRBV7-2
cdr3_nt: TGTGCCAGCAGCTCCGGGACTTCGAACACCGGGGAGCTGTTTTTT
cdr3_aa: CASSSGTSNTGELFF

d_call: -
cdr3_length: 15
j_call: TRBJ1-1
clone_size: many
v_call: TRBV3-1
cdr3_nt: TGTGCCAGCAGCCAAGCGTGGCAACTGAACACTGAAGCTTTCTTT
cdr3_aa: CASSQAWQLNTEAFF

d_call: -
cdr3_length: 14
j_call: TRBJ2-1
clone_size: many
v_call: TRBV5-1
cdr3_nt: TGCGCCAGCAGCTTGGCCGACGGAAACAATGAGCAGTTCTTC
cdr3_aa: CASSLADGNNEQFF

d_call: TRBD2
cdr3_length: 15
j_call: TRBJ2-1
clone_size: many
v_call: TRBV12-3/TRBV12-4
cdr3_nt: TGTGCCAGCAGTTTCGATCTAGCGGGGAACAATGAGCAGTTCTTC
cdr3_aa: CASSFDLAGNNEQFF

d_call: -
cdr3_length: 16
j_call: TRBJ1-1
clone_size: many
v_call: TRBV11-2
cdr3_nt: TGTGCCAGCAGCCCAGGGACGGTAATTAGGGACACTGAAGCTTTCTTT
cdr3_aa: CASSPGTVIRDTEAFF

d_call: TRBD1
cdr3_length: 15
j_call: TRBJ1-1
clone_size: many
v_call: TRBV7-9
cdr3_nt: TGTGCCAGCAGCGCCCCGGGACAGCGGAACACTGAAGCTTTCTTT
cdr3_aa: CASSAPGQRNTEAFF

d_call: -
cdr3_length: 12
j_call: TRBJ2-3
clone_size: many
v_call: TRBV7-9
cdr3_nt: TGTGCCAGCCTACAGGGTTCAGATACGCAGTATTTT
cdr3_aa: CASLQGSDTQYF

d_call: -
cdr3_length: 15
j_call: TRBJ1-5
clone_size: many
v_call: TRBV12-3/TRBV12-4
cdr3_nt: TGTGCCAGCAGCCGAGGGGTCATGAGCAATCAGCCCCAGCATTTT
cdr3_aa: CASSRGVMSNQPQHF

d_call: TRBD2
cdr3_length: 14
j_call: TRBJ2-3
clone_size: many
v_call: TRBV18
cdr3_nt: TGTGCCAGCTCACCGGGGGGGAGCACAGATACGCAGTATTTT
cdr3_aa: CASSPGGSTDTQYF

d_call: -
cdr3_length: 15
j_call: TRBJ2-4
clone_size: many
v_call: TRBV15
cdr3_nt: TGTGCCACCAGCAGAGATTCCGCCTCATCAGCCATTCAGTACTTC
cdr3_aa: CATSRDSASSAIQYF

d_call: -
cdr3_length: 11
j_call: TRBJ1-2
clone_size: many
v_call: TRBV29-1
cdr3_nt: TGCAGCGTTACAGGGATTGTTGGCTACACCTTC
cdr3_aa: CSVTGIVGYTF

d_call: -
cdr3_length: 13
j_call: TRBJ1-5
clone_size: many
v_call: TRBV20-1
cdr3_nt: TGCAGTGCTAGAGAAGATAGCAATCAGCCCCAGCATTTT
cdr3_aa: CSAREDSNQPQHF

d_call: -
cdr3_length: 13
j_call: TRBJ1-6
clone_size: many
v_call: TRBV5-6
cdr3_nt: TGTGCCAGCAGCCACCCCGACGGTTCACCCCTCCACTTT
cdr3_aa: CASSHPDGSPLHF

d_call: -
cdr3_length: 15
j_call: TRBJ1-6
clone_size: many
v_call: TRBV6-8
cdr3_nt: TGTGCCAGCAGTTTCCCTCGGGCCCTTAATTCACCCCTCCACTTT
cdr3_aa: CASSFPRALNSPLHF

d_call: TRBD1
cdr3_length: 16
j_call: TRBJ2-1
clone_size: many
v_call: TRBV18
cdr3_nt: TGTGCCAGCTCACCCCTAGACAGGGCCGGATCGGATGAGCAGTTCTTC
cdr3_aa: CASSPLDRAGSDEQFF

d_call: -
cdr3_length: 13
j_call: TRBJ1-6
clone_size: many
v_call: TRBV3-1
cdr3_nt: TGTGCCAGCAGCCAAAACTATAATTCACCCCTCCACTTT
cdr3_aa: CASSQNYNSPLHF

d_call: -
cdr3_length: 14
j_call: TRBJ1-3
clone_size: many
v_call: TRBV29-1
cdr3_nt: TGCAGCGTTGAAGAAGTGTCCAGGGGCAACACCATATATTTT
cdr3_aa: CSVEEVSRGNTIYF